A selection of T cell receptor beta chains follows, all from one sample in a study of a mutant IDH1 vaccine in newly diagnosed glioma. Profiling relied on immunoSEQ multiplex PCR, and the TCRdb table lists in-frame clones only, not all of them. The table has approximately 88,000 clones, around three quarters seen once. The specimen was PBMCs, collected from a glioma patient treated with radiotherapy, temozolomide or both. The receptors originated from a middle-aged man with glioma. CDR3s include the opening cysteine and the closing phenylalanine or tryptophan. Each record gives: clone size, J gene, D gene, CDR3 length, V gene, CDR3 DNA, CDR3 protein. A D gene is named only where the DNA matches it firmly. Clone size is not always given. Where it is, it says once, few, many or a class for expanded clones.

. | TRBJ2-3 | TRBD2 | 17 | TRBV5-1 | TGCGCCAGCAGCAGCTCTCTCAGCGGGGGGCGCACAGATACGCAGTATTTT | CASSSSLSGGRTDTQYF
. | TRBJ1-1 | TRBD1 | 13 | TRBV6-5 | TGTGCCAGCAGTTTGACAGGGAAGACTGAAGCTTTCTTT | CASSLTGKTEAFF
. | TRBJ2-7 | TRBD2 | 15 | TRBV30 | TGTGCCTGGAGGCCTCTAGGACTAGCGGGAGCCGAGCAGTACTTC | CAWRPLGLAGAEQYF
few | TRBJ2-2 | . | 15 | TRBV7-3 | TGTGCCAGCAGCTTAGGGGACTCGAACACCGGGGAGCTGTTTTTT | CASSLGDSNTGELFF
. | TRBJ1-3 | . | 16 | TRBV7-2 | TGTGCCAGCAGCTTAGTTCCGAGGGGTGGCGGAAACACCATATATTTT | CASSLVPRGGGNTIYF
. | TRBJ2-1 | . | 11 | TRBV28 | TGTGCCAGCAGTTTAGCGCTTCAGCAGTTCTTC | CASSLALQQFF
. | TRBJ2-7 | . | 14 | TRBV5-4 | TGTGCCAGCAGCTCACAGGGCCCGGCCTACGAGCAGTACTTC | CASSSQGPAYEQYF
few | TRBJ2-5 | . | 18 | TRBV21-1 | TGTGCCAGCAGCAAAGTTGGTCGGGATAGCGGGATGGGAGAGACCCAGTACTTC | CASSKVGRDSGMGETQYF
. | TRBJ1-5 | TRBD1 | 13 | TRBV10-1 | TGCGTCGGAGGACAGGGGGCTGATCAGCCCCAGCATTTT | CVGGQGADQPQHF
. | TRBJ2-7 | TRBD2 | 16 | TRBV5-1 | TGCGCCAGCAGCCCCTCGGCTAGCGGGTTCTCCTACGAGCAGTACTTC | CASSPSASGFSYEQYF
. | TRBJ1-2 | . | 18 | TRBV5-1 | TGCGCCAGCAGCTCCCGGCCAGGGGAACCCCATTTTAACTATGGCTACACCTTC | CASSSRPGEPHFNYGYTF
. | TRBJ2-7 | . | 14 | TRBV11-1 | TGTGCCAGCAGTAGGTCCGGGGCATCCTACGAGCAGTACTTC | CASSRSGASYEQYF
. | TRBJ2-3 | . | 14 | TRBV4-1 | TGCGCCAGCAGCCTTGGCGGGGACACAGATACGCAGTATTTT | CASSLGGDTDTQYF
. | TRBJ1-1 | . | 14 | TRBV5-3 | TGTGCCAGAAGCTACCGGGGCGAAGGCACTGAAGCTTTCTTT | CARSYRGEGTEAFF
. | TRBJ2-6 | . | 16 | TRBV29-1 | TGCAGCGTTGAGGGTCAGAGCACCTCTGGGGCCAACGTCCTGACTTTC | CSVEGQSTSGANVLTF
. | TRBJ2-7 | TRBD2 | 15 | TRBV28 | TGTGCCAGCTTTGAATGGAGCGGGAGAAGTTCCGAGCAGTACTTC | CASFEWSGRSSEQYF
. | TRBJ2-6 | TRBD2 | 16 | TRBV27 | TGTGCCAGCGGCCACCCTCGGGGGGGTGGGGCCAACGTCCTGACTTTC | CASGHPRGGGANVLTF
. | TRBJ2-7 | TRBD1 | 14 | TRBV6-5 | TGTGCCAGCAGCAGGGGGATCTGGTCCTACGAGCAGTACTTC | CASSRGIWSYEQYF
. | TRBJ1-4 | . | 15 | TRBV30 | TGTGCCTGGAGTGCGGACTCAACGGGTAATGAAAAACTGTTTTTT | CAWSADSTGNEKLFF
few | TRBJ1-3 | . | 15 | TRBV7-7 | TGTGCTAGCAGCCCAGACAGGAGCTCTGGAAACACCATATATTTT | CASSPDRSSGNTIYF
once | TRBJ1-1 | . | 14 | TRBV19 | TGTGCCAGTAGTTTCCGCCGGAGTGGCACTGAAGCTTTCTTT | CASSFRRSGTEAFF
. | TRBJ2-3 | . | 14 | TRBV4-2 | TGTGCCAGCAGCCAAGATGGTACCACAGATACGCAGTATTTT | CASSQDGTTDTQYF
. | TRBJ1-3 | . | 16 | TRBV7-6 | TGTGCCAGCAGCCTCCTTCCAGGGGAGTCTGGAAACACCATATATTTT | CASSLLPGESGNTIYF
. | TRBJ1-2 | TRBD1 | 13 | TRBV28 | TGTGCCAGCAGTTTGAACGACAGGGGTGGCTACACCTTC | CASSLNDRGGYTF
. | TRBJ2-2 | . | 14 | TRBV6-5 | TGTGCCAGCAGTTACCTGACTAGTAACGGGGAGCTGTTTTTT | CASSYLTSNGELFF
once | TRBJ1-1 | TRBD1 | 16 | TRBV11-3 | TGTGCCAGCAGCCCAGGGGAGACAGGGCGGGACACTGAAGCTTTCTTT | CASSPGETGRDTEAFF
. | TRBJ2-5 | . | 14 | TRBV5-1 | TGCGCCAGCACCTCCTGGGAACAGGGCCAGACCCAGTACTTC | CASTSWEQGQTQYF
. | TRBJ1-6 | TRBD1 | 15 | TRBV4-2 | TGTGCCAGCAGCCAAGAAGGGACAGGGGATTCACCCCTCCACTTT | CASSQEGTGDSPLHF
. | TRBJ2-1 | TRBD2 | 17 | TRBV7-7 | TGTGCTAGCAGCCCTGGACTAGCGGCAAGCTTTGGGAATGAGCAGTTCTTC | CASSPGLAASFGNEQFF
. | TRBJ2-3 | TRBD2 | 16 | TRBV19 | TGTGCCAGTAGCTTAAATAGCGGGTGGAGCACAGATACGCAGTATTTT | CASSLNSGWSTDTQYF
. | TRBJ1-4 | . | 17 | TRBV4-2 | TGTGCCAGCAGCCAAGGCGCGGGCCGCGCAACTAATGAAAAACTGTTTTTT | CASSQGAGRATNEKLFF
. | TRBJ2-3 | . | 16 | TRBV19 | TGTGCCAGTAGTATAGGGGGGGTTGGTAAGGCAGATACGCAGTATTTT | CASSIGGVGKADTQYF
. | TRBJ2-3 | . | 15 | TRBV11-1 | TGTGCCAGCAGCTTACCCCAGGGGATCACAGATACGCAGTATTTT | CASSLPQGITDTQYF
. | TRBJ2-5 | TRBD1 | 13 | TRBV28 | TGTGCCAGCTGGACAGGGGGCAAAGAGACCCAGTACTTC | CASWTGGKETQYF
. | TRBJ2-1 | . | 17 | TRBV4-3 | TGCGCCAGCAGCCAAACCCATTCAGGTCGGAACTACAATGAGCAGTTCTTC | CASSQTHSGRNYNEQFF
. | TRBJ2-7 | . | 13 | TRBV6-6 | TGTGCCAGCAAGACACAGTCCTCCTACGAGCAGTACTTC | CASKTQSSYEQYF
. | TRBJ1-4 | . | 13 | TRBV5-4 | TGTGCCAGCAGCAGGCAGGGCGACGAAAAACTGTTTTTT | CASSRQGDEKLFF
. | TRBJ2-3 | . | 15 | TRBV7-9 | TGTGCCAGCAGCTTAGGACAGGCTCGCACAGATACGCAGTATTTT | CASSLGQARTDTQYF
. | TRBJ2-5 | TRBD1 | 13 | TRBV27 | TGTGCCAGCAGGAGACAGGGCGGAGAGACCCAGTACTTC | CASRRQGGETQYF
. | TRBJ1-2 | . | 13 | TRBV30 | TGTGCCTGGAATCCCGGGATTATCGGGGGCTACACCTTC | CAWNPGIIGGYTF
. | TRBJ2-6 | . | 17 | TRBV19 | TGTGCCAGTAGTACCGATGGACGGCTGTCTGGGGCCAACGTCCTGACTTTC | CASSTDGRLSGANVLTF
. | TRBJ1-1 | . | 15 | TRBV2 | TGTGCCAGCAGTGAAAGGTGGGCCACCAACACTGAAGCTTTCTTT | CASSERWATNTEAFF
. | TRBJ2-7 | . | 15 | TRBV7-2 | TGTGCCAGCAGCTTAGGGCAGGGGTTCTACTACGAGCAGTACTTC | CASSLGQGFYYEQYF
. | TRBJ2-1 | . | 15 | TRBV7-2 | TGTGCCAGCAGCTTATCCCGGGACTCCCCGGGTGGGCAGTTCTTC | CASSLSRDSPGGQFF
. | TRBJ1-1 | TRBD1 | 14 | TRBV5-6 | TGTGCCAGCACCCCGGGACAGGAGAACACTGAAGCTTTCTTT | CASTPGQENTEAFF
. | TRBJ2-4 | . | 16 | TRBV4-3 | TGCGCCAGCAGCCAAGAAGTTCAGGGCACCAAAAACATTCAGTACTTC | CASSQEVQGTKNIQYF
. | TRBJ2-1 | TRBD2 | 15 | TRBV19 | TGTGCCAGCCAGACTAGCGGGGTCTCTTACAATGAGCAGTTCTTC | CASQTSGVSYNEQFF
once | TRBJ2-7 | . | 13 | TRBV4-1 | TGCGCCAGCAGCCAAGTACCAGGATACGAGCAGTACTTC | CASSQVPGYEQYF
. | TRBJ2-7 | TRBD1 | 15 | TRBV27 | TGTGCCAGCAGTCTCCGCCGACAGGGTCCCTACGAGCAGTACTTC | CASSLRRQGPYEQYF
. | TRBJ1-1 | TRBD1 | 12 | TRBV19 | TGTGCCAGTAGTAAGGGGGACAGTGAAGCTTTCTTT | CASSKGDSEAFF
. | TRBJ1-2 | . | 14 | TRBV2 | TGTGCCAGCAGTGAAGTTGGCAGTAACTATGGCTACACCTTC | CASSEVGSNYGYTF
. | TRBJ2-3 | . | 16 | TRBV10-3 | TGTGCCATCAGTGAGTCGACTGGTTCGGGTGGGGATACGCAGTATTTT | CAISESTGSGGDTQYF
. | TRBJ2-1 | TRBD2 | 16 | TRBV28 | TGTGCCAGCAGGCCACCGGGACTAGCGGCTATTAATGAGCAGTTCTTC | CASRPPGLAAINEQFF
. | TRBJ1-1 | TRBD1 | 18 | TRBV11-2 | TGTGCCAGCAGCTTAGGGACCCTCGGACAGGTGGTGAACACTGAAGCTTTCTTT | CASSLGTLGQVVNTEAFF
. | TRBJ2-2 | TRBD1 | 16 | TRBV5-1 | TGCGCCAGCAGCCCGGGGCCTTTTGGACAGGCCGGGGAGCTGTTTTTT | CASSPGPFGQAGELFF
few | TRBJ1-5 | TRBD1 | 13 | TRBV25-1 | TGTGCCAGTCAGGACAGGGTCGGTCAGCCCCAGCATTTT | CASQDRVGQPQHF